The source of this T cell receptor (beta chain) is a study of T cells after yellow fever vaccination. Study-level background: Fractions of limited cellularity were prepared by means of SMART-Seq v4 Ultra Low Input.

Trimming at V came to 7 bases and at J to 4 bases, leaving 10 bases not matched to a gene. The CDR3 is 15 residues long. This clonotype turned up a few times. Study-level findings and limits: Few clonotypes appeared in both CD4 and CD8 compartments.

A process of 5'RACE template switching, which added a universal primer site and UMIs, was used to make TCR cDNA. TCRdb ran MiXCR on the 5' RACE reads and lists one entry per CDR3 protein. The data contain roughly 100,000 distinct CDR3 sequences, 8.9% of them seen just once; the ten biggest clones take up 15% to 20%. Sequenced material: CD8+ T cells not binding an NS4B(214-222) dextramer, sorted from PBMCs, taken more than 13 days after the first yellow fever vaccination. The V gene is TRBV12-3 or TRBV12-4, the J gene TRBJ1-2, with TRBD1 identical over 9 bases. The source of this sequence is a man between 18 and 29 years old who received the YFV17D yellow fever vaccine. The CDR3 loop reads CASTLTGGNVYGYTF. CDR3 bases: TGTGCCAGCACACTCACAGGGGGCAACGTCTATGGCTACACCTTC.